This TCR beta chain originates from a study of low-dose radiotherapy and immunotherapy resistance in tumors. Time point meaning: before trial treatment. cDNA synthesis used a TRAV/TRBV-specific primer set for both chains. The authors amplified TCRs for 15 to 25 PCR cycles with a constant-region primer and a V-primer adapter. Via MiXCR, TCRdb re-called the reads, giving one row per CDR3 protein. This table holds 80,000 to 90,000 distinct CDR3 sequences, roughly a sixth found once. The V end lost 1 base, the J end lost 0 bases, and 9 bases lay between the germline ends. Germline CDR1 is MGHRA and CDR2 is YSYEKL. The CDR3 length is 15 residues. This clonotype appeared many times.

The sample consisted of PBMCs, taken before treatment. This sequence joins TRBV4-1 and TRBJ1-2; no clear D. This receptor was identified in a male donor with prostate cancer. CDR3 protein: CASSQGVVSNYGYTF. Here the CDR3 DNA reads TGCGCCAGCAGCCAAGGAGTGGTTTCTAACTATGGCTACACCTTC.